The rows below give T cell receptor beta chains drawn from one sample of a study of T-cell memory formation after mild COVID-19. TCRdb fed the 5' RACE reads into MiXCR, producing one record per CDR3 protein. This sample has under 300,000 distinct CDR3 sequences, with 8.5% to 9.5% found just once. The sample taken for sequencing was PBMCs or a T cell subset sorted from them (not recorded which). The receptor source for this set is a man aged 18 to 30 who had mild COVID-19 (a few samples of this study predate the infection). Cell type and time point are not known. The CDR3 runs from the conserved cysteine through the conserved F or W. A D gene is named only where the DNA matches it firmly. The size field is filled for only some rows; it gives once, few, many or a size class.

D gene,J gene,V gene,clone size,CDR3 protein,CDR3 DNA
NA,TRBJ2-2,TRBV20-1,NA,CSASLSHSNTGELFF,TGCAGTGCTAGTCTTTCGCATTCTAACACCGGGGAGCTGTTTTTT
TRBD2,TRBJ2-1,TRBV5-1,NA,CASSLGLAGDEQFF,TGCGCCAGCAGCTTGGGACTAGCGGGCGATGAGCAGTTCTTC
NA,TRBJ1-2,TRBV19,NA,CASSIGQDYGYTF,TGTGCCAGTAGTATCGGGCAAGACTATGGCTACACCTTC
NA,TRBJ1-6,TRBV4-2,few,CASSHSVAGTGSPLHF,TGTGCCAGCAGCCATTCTGTGGCCGGGACTGGTTCACCCCTCCACTTT
NA,TRBJ1-2,TRBV7-2,NA,CASSFRVGYTF,TGTGCCAGCAGCTTCAGGGTTGGCTACACCTTC
NA,TRBJ2-1,TRBV15,NA,CATSKGEFYNEQFF,TGTGCCACCAGCAAGGGGGAGTTCTACAATGAGCAGTTCTTC
TRBD2,TRBJ2-3,TRBV5-4,few,CASSGTSGGRTDTQYF,TGTGCCAGCAGCGGTACTAGCGGGGGGCGCACAGATACGCAGTATTTT
NA,TRBJ1-1,TRBV20-1,NA,CSAAGGPQGTEAFF,TGCAGTGCTGCTGGGGGCCCGCAGGGCACTGAAGCTTTCTTT
NA,TRBJ1-3,TRBV3-2,NA,CASSQDVRDSGNTIYF,TGTGCCAGCAGCCAAGATGTGCGGGACTCTGGAAACACCATATATTTT
TRBD1,TRBJ1-4,TRBV7-9,few,CASSLEGAVEKLFF,TGTGCCAGCAGCTTAGAGGGGGCGGTGGAAAAACTGTTTTTT
NA,TRBJ2-5,TRBV5-1,many,CASSPMNAGTEETQYF,TGCGCCAGCAGCCCTATGAACGCCGGGACGGAAGAGACCCAGTACTTC
NA,TRBJ1-1,TRBV2,few,CASRTDSGNTEAFF,TGTGCCAGCAGGACGGACTCGGGGAACACTGAAGCTTTCTTT
NA,TRBJ1-3,TRBV7-2,NA,CASSWTAPPGAIYF,TGTGCCAGCAGCTGGACGGCACCCCCGGGCGCCATATATTTT
TRBD2,TRBJ2-5,TRBV15,few,CATSRGAASGQETQYF,TGTGCCACCAGCAGAGGGGCGGCTAGCGGACAAGAGACCCAGTACTTC
TRBD1,TRBJ1-1,TRBV7-9,few,CASSVDRAVEAFF,TGTGCCAGCAGCGTCGACAGGGCTGTTGAAGCTTTCTTT
NA,TRBJ1-3,TRBV7-2,few,CASSLATERNTIYF,TGTGCCAGCAGCTTAGCGACCGAGAGAAACACCATATATTTT
TRBD2,TRBJ2-1,TRBV7-2,few,CASSSGGYGGANEQFF,TGTGCCAGCAGTTCCGGCGGATACGGGGGGGCTAATGAGCAGTTCTTC
NA,TRBJ2-2,TRBV28,NA,CASSPGQFNAGELFF,TGTGCCAGCAGCCCCGGACAGTTTAACGCCGGGGAGCTGTTTTTT
TRBD2,TRBJ2-7,TRBV5-1,few,CASSWGLADVTYEQYF,TGCGCCAGCAGCTGGGGACTAGCGGATGTCACCTACGAGCAGTACTTC
NA,TRBJ1-1,TRBV7-2,few,CASSLAQGSTEAFF,TGTGCCAGCAGCTTAGCACAGGGAAGCACTGAAGCTTTCTTT
TRBD2,TRBJ2-3,TRBV2,NA,CASSARASGGTDTQYF,TGTGCCAGCAGTGCGAGGGCTAGCGGGGGCACAGATACGCAGTATTTT
NA,TRBJ2-5,TRBV27,NA,CASSAMSTGGETQYF,TGTGCCAGCAGTGCCATGTCTACAGGAGGGGAGACCCAGTACTTC
NA,TRBJ2-5,TRBV4-3,NA,CASSQDPTQGRETQYF,TGCGCCAGCAGCCAAGACCCAACCCAGGGGCGCGAGACCCAGTACTTC
TRBD1,TRBJ2-1,TRBV6-5,few,CASSGTGGLDEQFF,TGTGCCAGCTCGGGGACAGGGGGCTTGGATGAGCAGTTCTTC
NA,TRBJ1-6,TRBV20-1,NA,CSGGARNSPLHF,TGCAGTGGGGGGGCGAGGAACTCACCCCTCCACTTT
NA,TRBJ2-5,TRBV9,many,CASSVGGRETQYF,TGTGCCAGCAGCGTAGGGGGGCGGGAGACCCAGTACTTC
TRBD1,TRBJ2-7,TRBV5-1,few,CASSLGQGGYEQYF,TGCGCCAGCAGCTTGGGACAGGGGGGGTACGAGCAGTACTTC
NA,TRBJ1-1,TRBV10-3,few,CAISDWTSKTEAFF,TGTGCCATCAGTGACTGGACAAGTAAGACTGAAGCTTTCTTT